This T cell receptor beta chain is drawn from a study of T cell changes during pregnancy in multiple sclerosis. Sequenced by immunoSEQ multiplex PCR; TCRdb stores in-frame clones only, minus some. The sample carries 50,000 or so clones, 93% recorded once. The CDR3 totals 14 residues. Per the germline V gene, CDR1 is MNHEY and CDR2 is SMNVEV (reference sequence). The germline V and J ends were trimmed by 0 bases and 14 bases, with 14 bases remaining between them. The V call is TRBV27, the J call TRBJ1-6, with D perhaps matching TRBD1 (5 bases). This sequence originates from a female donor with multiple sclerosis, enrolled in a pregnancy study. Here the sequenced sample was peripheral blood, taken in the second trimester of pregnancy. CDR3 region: CASSLSSTTGSLHF. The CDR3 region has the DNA TGTGCCAGCAGTTTATCTTCCACAACAGGTTCCCTCCACTTT.